These 11 T cell receptor beta chains were all obtained from the same sample, sequenced in a study of cytotoxic CD8 clonotypes in ibrutinib-treated CLL. Profiled with immunoSEQ multiplex PCR; TCRdb holds only in-frame clones, not every one. The sample yields nearly 25,000 clones, 65% to 80% seen once. The sample in question was PBMCs, obtained after 12 months of ibrutinib treatment. The receptor set was obtained from a human donor with chronic lymphocytic leukemia.

The chain has TRBV4-1 and TRBJ2-5, with a weak D call TRBD2 (7 bases). Trimming cost V 3 bases and J 5 bases, with 13 bases left between them. This CDR3 is 14 amino acids long. Germline V CDR1 and CDR2: MGHRA, YSYEKL. The CDR3 DNA is TGCGCCAGCAGCCAGAGGGGGGGGGAGGAGACCCAGTACTTC. This translates into CASSQRGGEETQYF.

The gene calls are TRBV18 and TRBJ2-1; D is possibly TRBD1 (6 bases). V lost 3 bases and J lost 3, with 15 bases in between. This CDR3 has 16 residues. Germline V gene lookup returns CDR1 KGHSH and CDR2 LQKENI. CDR3 DNA: TGTGCCAGCTCACCCCCTGGGCAGGGGTTCTACAATGAGCAGTTCTTC. Its protein is CASSPPGQGFYNEQFF.

This clone has more than one count but fewer than ten. This chain links TRBV6-1 with TRBJ1-4; D is perhaps TRBD1 (5 bases). The CDR3 totals 14 residues. V lost 2 bases to trimming and J lost 8 bases, with 12 bases between them. Germline V gives CDR1 MNHNS, CDR2 SASEGT. CDR3 DNA: TGTGCCAGCAGTGAACGGGGCAGGGAGGAAAAACTGTTTTTT. Residues: CASSERGREEKLFF.

The rearrangement uses TRBV6-5 and TRBJ1-1; 7 positions match TRBD1. With 7 bases clipped from V and 0 bases from J, the junction kept 8 bases outside the gene matches. This CDR3 spans 15 amino acids. CDR1 and CDR2 from the germline V gene are MNHEY and SVGAGI. The chain's CDR3 is CASNKGAQLNTEAFF. CDR3 bases: TGTGCCAGCAATAAGGGGGCACAATTGAACACTGAAGCTTTCTTT.

Only a few counts were recorded for this clone. CDR3 bases: TGTGCCAGCAGTCCAGTTAACTATGGCTACACCTTC. This sequence encodes CASSPVNYGYTF. The gene calls are TRBV2 and TRBJ1-2; D unclear. This CDR3 has 12 residues. The germline CDR1 and CDR2 sequences are SNHLY and FYNNEI. Trimming removed 5 bases from V and 1 base from J, with 5 bases in between. Supplemented by reference TRBV2 and TRBJ1-2, the full variable domain reads EPEVTQTPSHQVTQMGQEVILRCVPISNHLYFYWYRQILGQKVEFLVSFYNNEISEKSEIFDDQFSVERPDGSNFTLKIRSTKLEDSAMYFCASSPVNYGYTFGSGTRLTVV.

The table lists this clone with a count of one. V and J are TRBV6-1 and TRBJ1-6; D gene uncertain. Per germline, CDR1 MNHNS and CDR2 SASEGT. This CDR3 has 15 residues. With 7 bases removed from V and 10 bases from J, the gap between germline ends came to 20 bases. The CDR3 DNA reads TGTGCCAGCACTCGAACCCCGGACGGTGAATCACCCCTCCACTTT. It encodes CASTRTPDGESPLHF.

The V call is TRBV19, the J call TRBJ2-6; D unclear. The ends were cut back, 2 bases at V and 4 bases at J, with 3 bases in the middle. Germline lookup yields CDR1 LNHDA and CDR2 SQIVND (reference sequence). The CDR3 runs to 13 residues. The CDR3 DNA reads TGTGCCAGTAGTATATCCGGGGCCAACGTCCTGACTTTC. Translating gives CASSISGANVLTF.

CDR3 protein: CASSLTGGSLSTGELFF. CDR3 bases: TGTGCCAGCAGCTTAACAGGCGGGAGCCTCTCCACCGGGGAGCTGTTTTTT. The J gene is TRBJ2-2, the V gene TRBV7-3; 7 nucleotides align to TRBD2. The CDR3 consists of 17 residues. Trimming took 0 bases from V and 4 from J; bases not matched to a gene: 8. Germline CDR1 and CDR2: SGHTA and FQGTGA.

This chain links TRBV7-9 with TRBJ2-4; no definite D call. The V gene lost 5 bases and the J gene lost 1 base, with 9 bases spanning the gap. The CDR3 is 14 amino acids. Germline V gene sequence: CDR1 SEHNR, CDR2 FQNEAQ (reference sequence). The CDR3 protein is CASSPQDAKNIQYF. The CDR3 coding sequence is TGTGCCAGCAGCCCGCAGGATGCCAAAAACATTCAGTACTTC.

In this sample, this clone turned up once. The chain recombines TRBV5-1 with TRBJ2-3; no clear D gene. The ends were cut back, 3 bases at V and 2 bases at J, with 7 bases in the middle. The CDR3 has 13 residues. Germline V lookup: CDR1 SGHRS, CDR2 YFSETQ. This chain's CDR3 is CASSYLYTDTQYF. The CDR3 DNA is TGCGCCAGCAGCTACCTATACACAGATACGCAGTATTTT.

CDR3 bases: TGTGCCAGCAGCACCGGGACAGGTTCGGGGGAGCAGTACTTC. It yields the protein CASSTGTGSGEQYF. The J gene is TRBJ2-7, the V gene TRBV7-3, with TRBD1 identical over 8 bases. CDR1 and CDR2 (germline): SGHTA, FQGTGA. The CDR3 consists of 14 residues. Unmatched junction bases numbered 10, after V lost 5 bases and J lost 7 bases.